This passage covers 11 T cell receptor beta chains from one sample sequenced in a study of shared clonotypes between healthy human individuals. Assay: immunoSEQ multiplex PCR; the TCRdb copy retains only in-frame clones and omits some. Here the sample spans roughly 1,000,000 clones, around 78% being singletons. The sample taken for sequencing was memory CD4+ T cells from PBMCs. The sample's subset: CD45RA-negative fraction. The receptors derive from a man in his late teens or twenties in good health. Some clones in this sample may be carry-over from other donors' samples.

The gene calls are TRBV7-2 and TRBJ2-2, with TRBD2 as a possible D gene (6 bases). V lost 2 bases, J lost 7 bases, and 11 bases lay in between. The CDR3 contains 14 residues. Germline V CDR1 and CDR2: SGHTA, FQGNSA. The chain's CDR3 is CASSLTREFGELFF. In DNA, the CDR3 is TGTGCCAGCAGCTTAACCCGGGAGTTCGGGGAGCTGTTTTTT.

The genes are TRBV7-6 and TRBJ2-2; D is uncertain. V gave up 1 base and J gave up 4 bases, with 4 bases separating them. The germline gives CDR1 SGHVS, CDR2 FNYEAQ. CDR3 size: 13 residues. The CDR3: CASSLEATGELFF. The CDR3 nucleotides read TGTGCCAGCAGCTTAGAGGCCACCGGGGAGCTGTTTTTT.

A remark on this clone: A much more abundant neighbour one base away suggests this may be a read error. This rearrangement joins TRBV11-2 to TRBJ2-1; no reliable D call. V was clipped by 1 base and J by 9 bases, with 1 base between them. The CDR3 contains 10 residues. CDR1 and CDR2 (germline): SGHAT, FQNNGV. The CDR3 DNA reads TGTGCCAGCAGCTTAGTTGAGCAGTTCTTC. Protein product: CASSLVEQFF.

This clone was seen a few times. This rearrangement joins TRBV11-3 to TRBJ2-1; 7 bases map to TRBD2. The junction had 7 bases not matched to a gene; V was cut back by 5 bases and J by 0 bases. Germline CDR1 reads SGHNT; CDR2 reads YENEEA. CDR3 length equals 16 residues. The CDR3 DNA is TGTGCCAGCAGCACATCGGCGGGGGTCTCCTACAATGAGCAGTTCTTC. Amino acids: CASSTSAGVSYNEQFF.

V usage is TRBV4-1 and J usage is TRBJ2-5, with D perhaps matching TRBD1 (6 bases). The J call may be incorrect, as the DNA end agrees better with TRBJ2-7. Germline V gives CDR1 MGHRA, CDR2 YSYEKL. This CDR3 spans 14 amino acids. The CDR3 is CASSRLGTRFEQYF. Here the CDR3 DNA reads TGCGCCAGCAGCCGTCTCGGGACACGGTTCGAGCAGTACTTC.

This clone appeared once. The V and J genes are TRBV6-5 and TRBJ2-7, with D possibly being TRBD1 (6 bases). Germline-derived CDR1 and CDR2 are MNHEY and SVGAGI. This CDR3 contains 12 residues. V lost 6 bases, J lost 3 bases, and 9 bases lay in between. The CDR3 region is CASRRTVYEQYF. CDR3 nucleotide sequence: TGTGCCAGCAGAAGGACAGTCTACGAGCAGTACTTC.

V and J are TRBV5-6 and TRBJ2-3; TRBD2 aligns across 9 bases. The junction had 4 bases not matched to a gene; V was cut back by 7 bases and J by 1 base. Germline V gives CDR1 SGHDT, CDR2 YYEEEE. The CDR3 extends over 14 amino acids. CDR3 sequence: CASCRTSGTDTQYF. The CDR3 DNA sequence: TGTGCCAGCTGTCGGACTAGCGGCACAGATACGCAGTATTTT.

V and J are TRBV19 and TRBJ1-1; TRBD1 is a possible D gene (6 bases). The germline CDR1 and CDR2 sequences are LNHDA and SQIVND (reference sequence). The CDR3 sequence is 15 residues long. Trimming pared 2 bases from V and 0 bases from J, leaving 10 bases between. CDR3 in DNA: TGTGCCAGTAGTATATCCAGGACAGTGAACACTGAAGCTTTCTTT. As protein: CASSISRTVNTEAFF.

V is TRBV2 and J is TRBJ2-1, with D hard to call. The CDR3 length is 11 residues. Germline V CDR1 and CDR2: SNHLY, FYNNEI. Trimming shortened V by 7 bases and J by 9 bases, and 10 bases separated the two germline ends. The CDR3 loop is CASNGRGEQFF. CDR3 nucleotide sequence: TGTGCCAGCAATGGACGTGGTGAGCAGTTCTTC.

The V call is TRBV7-9, the J call TRBJ1-2, with D unresolved. Germline lookup yields CDR1 SEHNR and CDR2 FQNEAQ (reference sequence). This CDR3 contains 15 residues. V was trimmed by 4 bases and J by 4 bases, leaving 16 bases between them. CDR3 bases: TGTGCCAGCAGCTCCGCCGCTGGGCGGTCCTATGGCTACACCTTC. It is translated as CASSSAAGRSYGYTF.

The chain has TRBV9 and TRBJ1-1; a possible D gene is TRBD1 (5 bases). This CDR3 is built from 15 residues. CDR1 is SGDLS and CDR2 is YYNGEE in the germline V gene. Trimming took off 0 bases at V and 4 bases at J, with 13 bases between the two ends. CDR3 amino acids: CASSVVSRGGTEAFF. CDR3 DNA: TGTGCCAGCAGCGTAGTCTCGCGGGGGGGCACTGAAGCTTTCTTT.